The rows below give T cell receptor beta chains drawn from one sample of a study of T cells in localized non-small cell lung cancer. TCRdb's table, derived via immunoSEQ multiplex PCR, lists solely in-frame clones and lacks some. Here the sample spans around 8,000 clones, roughly nine tenths being singletons. This specimen consisted of peripheral blood mononuclear cells, obtained before any cancer treatment. The receptors come from a male donor older than 55 with stage II lung adenocarcinoma. The CDR3 runs from the conserved cysteine through the conserved F or W. The order of the fields is D gene, V gene, J gene, CDR3 protein, CDR3 DNA. The D gene is left open where the match is weak.

>TRBD1|TRBV6-5|TRBJ1-5
CASSNRDSKQPQHF
TGTGCCAGCAGTAACCGGGACAGTAAACAGCCCCAGCATTTT
>-|TRBV19|TRBJ2-6
CASMGTATPGANVLTF
TGTGCCAGTATGGGAACAGCCACCCCTGGGGCCAACGTCCTGACTTTC
>-|TRBV5-1|TRBJ2-3
CATRDAASTDTQYF
TGCGCCACGCGGGACGCGGCTAGCACAGATACGCAGTATTTT
>-|TRBV2|TRBJ1-2
CASSEVTVIRIYGYTF
TGTGCCAGCAGTGAGGTGACAGTCATCCGGATTTATGGCTACACCTTC
>-|TRBV7-9|TRBJ2-5
CASSNGPSDEQTQYF
TGTGCCAGCAGTAATGGTCCCTCCGATGAACAGACCCAGTACTTC
>-|TRBV19|TRBJ1-5
CASTPRGAGGGYSNQPQHF
TGTGCCAGTACCCCCCGAGGCGCGGGGGGGGGATATAGCAATCAGCCCCAGCATTTT
>-|TRBV9|TRBJ2-7
CASSEQGSASYEQYF
TGTGCCAGCAGCGAGCAGGGTTCCGCCTCCTACGAGCAGTACTTC
>TRBD2|TRBV6-5|TRBJ2-1
CASRFGLDRYNEQFF
TGTGCCAGCAGGTTCGGACTAGATAGGTACAATGAGCAGTTCTTC
>TRBD1|TRBV6-5|TRBJ1-5
CASSRQGIADQPQHF
TGTGCCAGCAGTCGACAGGGGATAGCCGATCAGCCCCAGCATTTT
>-|TRBV25-1|TRBJ2-1
CASSDPGSYNEQFF
TGTGCCAGCAGTGACCCAGGGAGCTACAATGAGCAGTTCTTC